The 8 T cell receptor beta chains below all came from one sample that was sequenced in a study of CDR3 diversity in severe acne (dated by TCRdb to about 2019). The library was obtained by PCR. Sequencing used an Illumina HiSeq 2000. TCRdb reprocessing: public reads trimmed at Q25 with fastp, clones called with MiXCR, in-frame beta chains kept. Rows are combined by CDR3 protein, so each entry shows the most common genes and DNA. The sample table contains roughly 100,000 distinct CDR3 sequences; only one count was recorded for roughly half of them. Under 15% of the sample goes to the ten largest clones. Sequencing was done on a sample of blood. The receptors were gathered from a male donor with acne.

This clonotype was seen repeatedly, ten times or more. The CDR3 here is CASSLNRGEAFF. CDR3 DNA sequence: TGTGCCAGCAGCTTGAACAGGGGCGAAGCTTTCTTT. The rearrangement uses TRBV5-6 and TRBJ1-1; 7 nucleotides line up with TRBD1. The CDR3 spans 12 residues. V shed 1 base and J 8 bases; nucleotides not matched to a gene: 2. The germline V gene encodes CDR1 SGHDT and CDR2 YYEEEE.

V gene TRBV7-6 combines with J gene TRBJ2-7, with TRBD1 matching over 9 bases. The V segment lost 5 bases and the J segment 10 bases; nucleotides outside the gene matches: 18. CDR3 length: 16 residues. The germline gives CDR1 SGHVS, CDR2 FNYEAQ. In DNA form, the CDR3 reads TGTGCCAGCAGCCCAGGTCTTGGGACAGGGAAGCGCCCCCAGTACTTC. This sequence encodes CASSPGLGTGKRPQYF.

Comments on this clonotype: No DNA is shown, since the ends of the CDR3 on it are uncertain; the CDR3 is the one TCRdb lists. The chain couples TRBV19 to TRBJ2-2; the table calls TRBD2, which could not be checked here. The CDR3 length equals 18 residues, ends included. CDR1 is LNHDA, CDR2 SQIVND, per germline (reference sequence). This CDR3 reads CASSNSRTDEQYFGELFF.

The chain employs TRBV25-1 and TRBJ1-3; 9 nucleotides align to TRBD1. The CDR3 totals 14 residues. Trimming took 5 bases from V and 4 from J; bases not matched to a gene: 3. CDR1 is MGHDK, CDR2 SYGVNS, per germline. The CDR3 region is CASSLTGGGNTIYF. The CDR3 region has the DNA TGTGCCAGCAGTCTTACAGGGGGCGGAAACACCATATATTTT.

The J gene is TRBJ1-4, the V gene TRBV14; 7 bases align to TRBD1. CDR1 SGHDN and CDR2 FVKESK come from the germline V gene. This CDR3 spans 14 amino acids. The ends lost 7 bases at V and 7 bases at J; junction bases unmatched: 9. CDR3 in DNA: TGTGCCAGCACCAGAACAGGGGACGCTGAAAAACTGTTTTTT. Translating gives CASTRTGDAEKLFF. Complete variable domain (other parts from reference TRBV14 and TRBJ1-4): EAGVTQFPSHSVIEKGQTVTLRCDPISGHDNLYWYRRVMGKEIKFLLHFVKESKQDESGMPNNRFLAERTGGTYSTLKVQPAELEDSGVYFCASTRTGDAEKLFFGSGTQLSVL.

The chain joins TRBV29-1 to TRBJ2-1; D unresolved. Per germline, CDR1 SQVTM and CDR2 ANQGSEA. The CDR3 sequence is 13 residues long. The V end was cut by 0 bases, the J end by 4 bases, with 7 bases between. The DNA of the CDR3 is TGCAGCGTTGAAGATCGTTCATACAATGAGCAGTTCTTC. This translates into CSVEDRSYNEQFF.

V is TRBV7-6 and J is TRBJ2-5; D remains ambiguous. The germline V gene encodes CDR1 SGHVS and CDR2 FNYEAQ. V lost 1 base, J lost 3 bases, and 15 bases lay in between. CDR3 length: 16 residues. The CDR3 DNA reads TGTGCCAGCAGCTTAGGTCGTACAGAGAGGAAAGAGACCCAGTACTTC. Translated: CASSLGRTERKETQYF. The full variable domain, rest sourced from reference TRBV7-6 and TRBJ2-5, is GAGVSQSPRYKVTKRGQDVALRCDPISGHVSLYWYRQALGQGPEFLTYFNYEAQQDKSGLPNDRFSAERPEGSISTLTIQRTEQRDSAMYRCASSLGRTERKETQYFGPGTRLLVL.

This clonotype was seen repeatedly, ten times or more. This chain uses TRBV9 with TRBJ2-1, with D unclear. V shed 0 bases and J shed 4 bases, with 11 bases lying between them. There are 15 residues in the CDR3. CDR1 is SGDLS and CDR2 is YYNGEE in the germline V gene. CDR3 loop: CASSVGSNTYNEQFF. DNA of the CDR3: TGTGCCAGCAGCGTAGGAAGCAATACTTACAATGAGCAGTTCTTC. The variable domain in full, completed from reference TRBV9 and TRBJ2-1, reads DSGVTQTPKHLITATGQRVTLRCSPRSGDLSVYWYQQSLDQGLQFLIQYYNGEERAKGNILERFSAQQFPDLHSELNLSSLELGDSALYFCASSVGSNTYNEQFFGPGTRLTVL.